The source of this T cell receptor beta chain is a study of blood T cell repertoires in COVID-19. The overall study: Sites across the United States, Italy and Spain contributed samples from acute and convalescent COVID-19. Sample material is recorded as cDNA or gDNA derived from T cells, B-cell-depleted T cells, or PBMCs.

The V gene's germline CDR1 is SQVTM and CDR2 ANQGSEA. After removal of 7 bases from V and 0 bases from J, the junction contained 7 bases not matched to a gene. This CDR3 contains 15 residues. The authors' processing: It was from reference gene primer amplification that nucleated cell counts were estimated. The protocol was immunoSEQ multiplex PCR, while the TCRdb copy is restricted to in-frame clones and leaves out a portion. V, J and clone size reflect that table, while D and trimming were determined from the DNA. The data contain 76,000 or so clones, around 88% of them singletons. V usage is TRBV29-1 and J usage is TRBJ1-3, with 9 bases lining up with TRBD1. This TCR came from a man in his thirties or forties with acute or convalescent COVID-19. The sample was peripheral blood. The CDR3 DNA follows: TGCAGCGCTAGGACAGGGGCGAACTCTGGAAACACCATATATTTT. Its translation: CSARTGANSGNTIYF. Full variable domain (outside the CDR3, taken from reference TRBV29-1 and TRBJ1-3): SAVISQKPSRDICQRGTSLTIQCQVDSQVTMMFWYRQQPGQSLTLIATANQGSEATYESGFVIDKFPISRPNLTFSTLTVSNMSPEDSSIYLCSARTGANSGNTIYFGEGSWLTVV.